This TCR beta chain was sequenced for a study of blood T cell repertoires in COVID-19. As originally analysed: Nucleated cell number was recorded as an estimate derived from reference gene primer amplification. Sequenced by immunoSEQ multiplex PCR; TCRdb stores in-frame clones only, minus some. The D gene and trimming were derived from the DNA, and the V and J assignments and clone size from that table. This table holds fewer than 350,000 clones, 90% found once. The V and J ends lost 1 base and 3 bases, in that order; junction bases with no gene match: 3. Germline V gene sequence: CDR1 SGHVS, CDR2 FNYEAQ. This CDR3 spans 16 amino acids.

The rearrangement joins TRBV7-6 to TRBJ1-3, with TRBD1 matching 10 bases. The specimen was PBMCs or T cells enriched from blood (not recorded which). This TCR derives from a woman in her late teens or twenties with acute COVID-19. CDR3 region: CASSLGTGGGGNTIYF. CDR3 DNA sequence: TGTGCCAGCAGCTTAGGGACAGGGGGTGGTGGAAACACCATATATTTT.